This T cell receptor (beta chain) was captured by sequencing in a study of shared clonotypes between healthy human individuals. The overall study: Donors consisted of two women and a few men between 18 and 49. Findings and caveats of the study: Rarefaction demonstrated incomplete sorted-subset sequencing despite large depth.

Using immunoSEQ multiplex PCR, the repertoire was profiled, and TCRdb retains in-frame clones only, with some absent. Of over a million clones listed, roughly 98.5% are singletons. Regarding this clone: Its antigen remains unidentified.

CDR1 and CDR2 from the germline V gene are SGHKS and YYEKEE (reference sequence). V lost 3 bases to trimming and J lost 6 bases; unmatched junction nucleotides: 12. CDR3 length equals 16 residues. The source is a man aged 25-45 years in good health. The sequenced sample consisted of naive CD4+ T cells sorted from blood. Subset specified: CD45RA+ positively selected. The chain has TRBV5-5 and TRBJ2-1, with 7 bases fitting TRBD2. This CDR3 reads CASSSRREGRSNEQFF. In DNA, the CDR3 is TGTGCCAGCAGCTCGCGGAGGGAGGGTAGGAGCAATGAGCAGTTCTTC.